The source of this T cell receptor (beta chain) is a study of T-cell reconstitution after alpha-beta-depleted transplantation in children. Findings of the study overall: Elevated TCRbeta diversity at day 60 was traced, in some patients, to surviving recipient T cells and thymic progenitors. Expanded graft clones numbering several hundred reportedly gave rise to alpha-beta T cells about two months after transplant. T-cell numbers and diversity, one year after transplant, stemmed largely from T cells that were newly produced.

This clonotype was counted ten times or more. The antigen remains unidentified. The TCRbeta library was prepared with unique molecular identifiers. Via MiXCR, TCRdb re-called the PCR reads, giving one row per CDR3 protein. The repertoire holds 200,000 to 250,000 distinct CDR3 sequences, about a tenth seen once, with roughly 27% in the top ten. Germline assignment: CDR1 SGHRS and CDR2 YFSETQ. V was trimmed by 0 bases and J by 1 base, leaving 10 bases between them. The CDR3 runs 15 residues. The TCR comes from a child under two years old with acute myeloid leukemia, due to receive a stem cell transplant. The sequencing used PBMCs, collected before TCRalphabeta/CD19-depleted stem cell transplant. The genes are TRBV5-1 and TRBJ1-1; possible D gene TRBD1, 6 bases. The CDR3 here is CASSLGGGRNTEAFF. The CDR3 DNA sequence: TGCGCCAGCAGCTTGGGGGGGGGGCGGAACACTGAAGCTTTCTTT. Full variable domain (rest looked up from reference TRBV5-1 and TRBJ1-1): KAGVTQTPRYLIKTRGQQVTLSCSPISGHRSVSWYQQTPGQGLQFLFEYFSETQRNKGNFPGRFSGRQFSNSRSEMNVSTLELGDSALYLCASSLGGGRNTEAFFGQGTRLTVV.